A selection of T cell receptor beta chains follows, all from one sample in a study of quantifying T cell responses using KT2 cells. Each CDR3 protein gets one entry after TCRdb re-called the UMI-ligation and nested PCR reads with MiXCR. The profile covers fewer than 45,000 distinct CDR3 sequences, with about 18% appearing a single time and roughly 40% taken by the ten largest. The specimen sequenced was PBMCs spiked with cells of the T cell clone KT2. The receptors originated from a human donor. Each CDR3 is given with its conserved first and last residue. The D gene is left open where the match is weak. Part of the rows lack a size; the others show once, few, many or a class for expanded clones.

d_call	j_call	v_call	clone_size	cdr3_aa	cdr3_nt
.	TRBJ2-3	TRBV6-6	.	CASSYSSDSPVDTQYF	TGTGCCAGCAGTTATTCTTCGGACAGTCCGGTAGATACGCAGTATTTT
.	TRBJ1-2	TRBV27	.	CASSLTGLDGYTF	TGTGCCAGCAGTCTTACAGGTCTAGACGGCTACACCTTC
TRBD2	TRBJ2-1	TRBV20-1	few	CSARGGRGLTNEQFF	TGCAGTGCTAGGGGAGGGCGGGGCCTAACCAATGAGCAGTTCTTC
TRBD1	TRBJ1-2	TRBV27	.	CASSSGTGSKGIYTF	TGTGCCAGCAGTTCCGGGACAGGTTCGAAAGGCATCTACACCTTC
.	TRBJ1-2	TRBV4-1	.	CASSQPRTGRPYGYTF	TGCGCCAGCAGCCAGCCCCGTACGGGAAGGCCCTATGGCTACACCTTC
.	TRBJ1-5	TRBV4-2	few	CASSQGTRGNQPQHF	TGTGCCAGCAGCCAAGGAACTAGGGGGAATCAGCCCCAGCATTTT
.	TRBJ2-5	TRBV7-3	.	CASSLTGSGTQYF	TGTGCCAGCAGCTTAACCGGGTCCGGGACCCAGTACTTC
.	TRBJ2-6	TRBV7-9	few	CASSLGSSGANVLTF	TGTGCCAGCAGCTTAGGAAGCTCTGGGGCCAACGTCCTGACTTTC
TRBD2	TRBJ2-1	TRBV7-8	.	CASKMSSGYNEQFF	TGTGCCAGCAAAATGTCTAGCGGATACAATGAGCAGTTCTTC
.	TRBJ2-7	TRBV5-6	.	CASSRPLGEQYF	TGTGCCAGCAGCCGACCCCTAGGGGAGCAGTACTTC
.	TRBJ2-7	TRBV11-1	.	CASSPRVYEQYF	TGTGCCAGCAGCCCGAGAGTTTACGAGCAGTACTTC
.	TRBJ1-1	TRBV27	.	CASSLFFNTEAFF	TGTGCCAGCAGTTTATTCTTTAACACTGAAGCTTTCTTT
.	TRBJ1-5	TRBV6-1	.	CASRPQGNQPQHF	TGTGCCAGCCGTCCGCAAGGGAATCAGCCCCAGCATTTT
.	TRBJ1-1	TRBV6-1	.	CASSENGQLFEAFF	TGTGCCAGCAGTGAAAACGGACAGTTATTTGAAGCTTTCTTT
TRBD2	TRBJ2-1	TRBV6-5	.	CASSDERGPSRNEQFF	TGTGCCAGCAGTGACGAGCGGGGGCCCTCTCGAAATGAGCAGTTCTTC
.	TRBJ2-3	TRBV9	.	CASSVGSTDTQYF	TGTGCCAGCAGCGTAGGATCGACAGATACGCAGTATTTT
.	TRBJ2-6	TRBV12-3/TRBV12-4	few	CASSPGLTGANVLTF	TGTGCCAGCAGTCCCGGCCTCACTGGGGCCAACGTCCTGACTTTC
.	TRBJ1-4	TRBV6-1	few	CASSEPGTHNEKLFF	TGTGCCAGCAGTGAACCCGGGACTCATAATGAAAAACTGTTTTTT
TRBD2	TRBJ2-7	TRBV5-1	.	CASSREGRSYEQYF	TGCGCCAGCAGCCGGGAGGGGAGGTCCTACGAGCAGTACTTC
.	TRBJ2-5	TRBV20-1	many	CSARDLAEETQYF	TGCAGTGCTAGAGATTTGGCGGAAGAGACCCAGTACTTC